The rows below give T cell receptor beta chains drawn from one sample of a study of cytomegalovirus exposure and HLA in healthy donors. Assay used: immunoSEQ multiplex PCR; TCRdb lists only in-frame clones, some missing. The data hold about 90,000 clones, with approximately 70% observed a single time. Material for sequencing was PBMCs. These receptors were obtained from a woman aged 45-59 years in good health and CMV-seropositive. Both conserved end residues are part of each CDR3. Fields, in order: J gene, V gene, CDR3 protein.

j_gene: TRBJ2-3; v_gene: TRBV5-1; CDR3aa: CASAREFTQYF
j_gene: TRBJ1-6; v_gene: TRBV27; CDR3aa: CASRRSYNSPLHF
j_gene: TRBJ2-1; v_gene: TRBV19; CDR3aa: CASSPSGTGLYNEQFF
j_gene: TRBJ2-7; v_gene: TRBV12-5; CDR3aa: CASGLKAESYEQYF
j_gene: TRBJ2-5; v_gene: TRBV5-6; CDR3aa: CASSFFSGLETQYF
j_gene: TRBJ2-2; v_gene: TRBV11-2; CDR3aa: CASSLRGSSTGELFF
j_gene: TRBJ1-6; v_gene: TRBV4-1; CDR3aa: CASSPPGNSPLHF
j_gene: TRBJ1-2; v_gene: TRBV5-5; CDR3aa: CASSLAGDRGGYTF
j_gene: TRBJ2-1; v_gene: TRBV7-9; CDR3aa: CASSYRTSGLYNEQFF
j_gene: TRBJ1-5; v_gene: TRBV2; CDR3aa: CASRWTGGNNQPQHF
j_gene: TRBJ2-7; v_gene: TRBV15; CDR3aa: CATSRDRAPEQYF
j_gene: TRBJ1-2; v_gene: TRBV19; CDR3aa: CASRSGYGYTF
j_gene: TRBJ1-1; v_gene: TRBV25-1; CDR3aa: CASSGLGAGVAEAFF
j_gene: TRBJ1-5; v_gene: TRBV19; CDR3aa: CASSTGGNQPQHF
j_gene: TRBJ2-6; v_gene: TRBV10-3; CDR3aa: CAISGRESGANVLTF
j_gene: TRBJ2-1; v_gene: TRBV27; CDR3aa: CASSRHVSYNEQFF
j_gene: TRBJ2-2; v_gene: TRBV5-1; CDR3aa: CASSARQGHTGELFF
j_gene: TRBJ2-7; v_gene: TRBV27; CDR3aa: CASSLTGYRYGNEQYF
j_gene: TRBJ2-3; v_gene: TRBV4-1; CDR3aa: CASSQPVRTKADTQYF
j_gene: TRBJ2-3; v_gene: TRBV19; CDR3aa: CASSINRKTDTQYF
j_gene: TRBJ2-7; v_gene: TRBV28; CDR3aa: CASEAGDEQYF
j_gene: TRBJ2-5; v_gene: TRBV6-4; CDR3aa: CASSEELWETQYF
j_gene: TRBJ2-7; v_gene: TRBV5-4; CDR3aa: CASSRGGAGRSRDEQYF
j_gene: TRBJ1-1; v_gene: TRBV7-8; CDR3aa: CASSRGNTAPNTEAFF
j_gene: TRBJ1-2; v_gene: TRBV28; CDR3aa: CASTPLRRSGYTF
j_gene: TRBJ2-5; v_gene: TRBV27; CDR3aa: CASSYNGRAYQETQYF
j_gene: TRBJ2-1; v_gene: TRBV5-5; CDR3aa: CASSLSPLAGGVNEQLF
j_gene: TRBJ2-5; v_gene: TRBV5-1; CDR3aa: CASSFSGTTKETQYF
j_gene: TRBJ2-1; v_gene: TRBV28; CDR3aa: CASRLGTHNEQFF